These T cell receptor beta chains were read from a single sample in a study of T cells in localized non-small cell lung cancer. Data came from immunoSEQ multiplex PCR; TCRdb stores just in-frame clones and leaves some out. The table records roughly 25,000 clones, roughly nine tenths of them present only once. Sequenced material: peripheral blood, taken before any cancer treatment. These receptors were collected from a woman between 35 and 75 years old with stage I lung adenocarcinoma. CDR3s include the opening cysteine and the closing phenylalanine or tryptophan. Each record gives: clone size, V gene, D gene, CDR3 protein. D genes are given only for firm matches. Size tells how often a clone was seen (once, few, many) or the class of an expanded clone, and some rows leave it out.

clone_size: -
v_call: TRBV6-5
d_call: -
cdr3_aa: CASSYSEGEGELFF

clone_size: -
v_call: TRBV4-1
d_call: -
cdr3_aa: CASSQVVGYNEQFF

clone_size: -
v_call: TRBV5-6
d_call: -
cdr3_aa: CASSHTNTGELFF

clone_size: -
v_call: TRBV18
d_call: -
cdr3_aa: CASSPLRLPGELFF

clone_size: -
v_call: TRBV30
d_call: -
cdr3_aa: CAWSTPGADTQYF

clone_size: -
v_call: TRBV20-1
d_call: -
cdr3_aa: CSATNSREQYF

clone_size: -
v_call: TRBV7-2
d_call: TRBD1
cdr3_aa: CASSGYDRASEPQHF

clone_size: -
v_call: TRBV25-1
d_call: -
cdr3_aa: CASSGTSDTQYF

clone_size: -
v_call: TRBV7-8
d_call: TRBD2
cdr3_aa: CASSLLSGGETQYF

clone_size: -
v_call: TRBV5-1
d_call: -
cdr3_aa: CASRVGGEQYF

clone_size: -
v_call: TRBV7-6
d_call: -
cdr3_aa: CASSLRSGVYEQYF

clone_size: -
v_call: TRBV27
d_call: TRBD1
cdr3_aa: CASSLSDRSSYEQYF

clone_size: -
v_call: TRBV27
d_call: -
cdr3_aa: CASSPGPFGTDTQYF

clone_size: -
v_call: TRBV4-1
d_call: -
cdr3_aa: CASSRDGGYTF

clone_size: -
v_call: TRBV19
d_call: -
cdr3_aa: CASTMDPSSYEQYF

clone_size: -
v_call: TRBV28
d_call: -
cdr3_aa: CASSFIATQYF

clone_size: -
v_call: TRBV25-1
d_call: TRBD1
cdr3_aa: CASSVTRGRQGAREKLFF

clone_size: -
v_call: TRBV15
d_call: -
cdr3_aa: CATSREWGPSNEKLFF

clone_size: -
v_call: TRBV7-9
d_call: -
cdr3_aa: CASSAPPKETQYF

clone_size: -
v_call: TRBV4-2
d_call: -
cdr3_aa: CASSQDKETQYF

clone_size: -
v_call: TRBV7-9
d_call: -
cdr3_aa: CASSTRRGNTIYF

clone_size: -
v_call: TRBV18
d_call: TRBD2
cdr3_aa: CASSPVTLVPTSGSPNEQFF

clone_size: -
v_call: TRBV28
d_call: -
cdr3_aa: CASTNFRGSEQYF

clone_size: -
v_call: TRBV4-1
d_call: -
cdr3_aa: CASSQDRLTTITGELFF

clone_size: -
v_call: TRBV6-5
d_call: -
cdr3_aa: CASRRYSGANVLTF

clone_size: once
v_call: TRBV6-1
d_call: -
cdr3_aa: CASLADVGEQYF

clone_size: -
v_call: TRBV28
d_call: -
cdr3_aa: CASSARQFRELFF

clone_size: -
v_call: TRBV5-4
d_call: TRBD2
cdr3_aa: CASSAETAGLAGYEQYF

clone_size: -
v_call: TRBV7-8
d_call: -
cdr3_aa: CASSTYLDLSGANVLTF

clone_size: -
v_call: TRBV6-1
d_call: -
cdr3_aa: CASSFRSPRGPEAFF

clone_size: -
v_call: TRBV2
d_call: TRBD2
cdr3_aa: CASTERLATYNEQFF